Listed below are T cell receptor beta chains from one sample, sequenced in a study of response to subunit inactivated influenza vaccine. MiXCR, applied by TCRdb to the RT-PCR reads, yields one record per CDR3 protein. The repertoire holds hundreds of thousands of distinct CDR3 sequences, 15% to 17% seen once, with 11% in the top ten. Sequenced material: PBMCs from blood, taken about 13 days after vaccination. The origin of the receptors is a man aged 50 or older who received an inactivated influenza vaccine. The CDR3 runs from the conserved cysteine through the conserved F or W. The order of the fields is J gene, D gene, clone size, V gene, CDR3 DNA, CDR3 protein. A D gene is named only where the DNA matches it firmly. A row's size may be missing; if present it is once, few, many or a size class.

J: TRBJ2-5; D: TRBD2; size: many; V: TRBV29-1; DNA: TGCAGCGTTGAACTAGCGGCTTTAGTAGAGACCCAGTACTTC; CDR3: CSVELAALVETQYF
J: TRBJ2-5; D: TRBD2; size: -; V: TRBV4-3; DNA: TGCGCCAGCAGCCCGTTAGCGGGAGAGGGTGGAGAGACCCAGTACTTC; CDR3: CASSPLAGEGGETQYF
J: TRBJ2-7; D: TRBD1; size: -; V: TRBV11-2; DNA: TGTGCCAGCAGCTTAACGGACAGGTCCGACTACGAGCAGTACTTC; CDR3: CASSLTDRSDYEQYF
J: TRBJ2-6; D: -; size: few; V: TRBV2; DNA: TGTGCCAGCGCGGAACACCCTGGGGCCAACGTCCTGACTTTC; CDR3: CASAEHPGANVLTF
J: TRBJ2-7; D: TRBD2; size: -; V: TRBV20-1; DNA: TGCAGTGCTGTAACTAGCGGGGGTACCTACGAGCAGTACTTC; CDR3: CSAVTSGGTYEQYF
J: TRBJ2-3; D: -; size: -; V: TRBV7-3; DNA: TGTGCCAGCAGCTTAACCGGTCGAAGAGATACGCAGTATTTT; CDR3: CASSLTGRRDTQYF
J: TRBJ2-3; D: -; size: -; V: TRBV20-1; DNA: TGCAGTGCCAAGATGGGTACAGATACGCAGTATTTT; CDR3: CSAKMGTDTQYF
J: TRBJ2-5; D: TRBD2; size: -; V: TRBV7-9; DNA: TGTGCCAGCAGCTTATTGGGGGGGACCCAAGAGACCCAGTACTTC; CDR3: CASSLLGGTQETQYF
J: TRBJ2-3; D: -; size: many; V: TRBV4-2; DNA: TGTGCCAGCAGCCAAGAGTATGGCACAGATACGCAGTATTTT; CDR3: CASSQEYGTDTQYF
J: TRBJ2-1; D: TRBD2; size: many; V: TRBV20-1; DNA: TGCAGTGCTAGACGGATAGCGGGAGGAAGAGAGCAGTTCTTC; CDR3: CSARRIAGGREQFF
J: TRBJ2-7; D: -; size: -; V: TRBV29-1; DNA: TGCAGCGTTGGGGAACCGAGCTCCTACGAGCAGTACTTC; CDR3: CSVGEPSSYEQYF
J: TRBJ2-2; D: -; size: few; V: TRBV5-1; DNA: TGCGCCAGCAGCTTGGAAGACAGGAACACCGGGGAGCTGTTTTTT; CDR3: CASSLEDRNTGELFF
J: TRBJ2-3; D: -; size: few; V: TRBV4-3; DNA: TGCGCCAGCAGCCAAGAGGGCTTGGCAGCAGATACGCAGTATTTT; CDR3: CASSQEGLAADTQYF
J: TRBJ2-5; D: -; size: many; V: TRBV18; DNA: TGTGCCAGCTCTCACATTCCCTCAGAGACCCAGTACTTC; CDR3: CASSHIPSETQYF
J: TRBJ2-7; D: TRBD1; size: few; V: TRBV6-5; DNA: TGTGCCAGCAGTTTATCAGGGGGCGCGACCTACGAGCAGTACTTC; CDR3: CASSLSGGATYEQYF
J: TRBJ1-5; D: -; size: -; V: TRBV7-9; DNA: TGTGCCAGCAGCTTATCCCAGGGAGGTGGTCAGCCCCAGCATTTT; CDR3: CASSLSQGGGQPQHF
J: TRBJ2-7; D: TRBD2; size: -; V: TRBV2; DNA: TGTGCCAGCAATGGCCTAGCGGGTGGCTACGAGCAGTACTTC; CDR3: CASNGLAGGYEQYF
J: TRBJ1-2; D: TRBD1; size: few; V: TRBV29-1; DNA: TGCAGCGCTCAGGGGGCTCTCGGCTACACCTTC; CDR3: CSAQGALGYTF
J: TRBJ1-1; D: -; size: few; V: TRBV12-3/TRBV12-4; DNA: TGTGCCAGCAGTTTCGTCAGGGCGGGCACTGAAGCTTTCTTT; CDR3: CASSFVRAGTEAFF
J: TRBJ2-7; D: -; size: -; V: TRBV12-3/TRBV12-4; DNA: TGTGCCAGCAGTGGCTCCCTACAGGCCTACGAGCAGTACTTC; CDR3: CASSGSLQAYEQYF
J: TRBJ2-7; D: -; size: -; V: TRBV7-9; DNA: TGTGCCAGCAGCAGAGCACAGGGCTACGAGCATTACTTC; CDR3: CASSRAQGYEHYF
J: TRBJ2-6; D: -; size: -; V: TRBV6-2/TRBV6-3; DNA: TGTGCCAGCAGGGAATTGAGTTTGTGGGACTCTGGGGCCAACGTCCTGACTTTC; CDR3: CASRELSLWDSGANVLTF
J: TRBJ2-5; D: TRBD1; size: few; V: TRBV10-3; DNA: TGTGCCATCAGTGATCCAGGGGGAAAGGAGACCCAGTACTTC; CDR3: CAISDPGGKETQYF
J: TRBJ2-2; D: -; size: -; V: TRBV21-1; DNA: TGTGCCAGCAGCAAACCGGGACTGACAAACACCGGGGAGCTGTTTTTT; CDR3: CASSKPGLTNTGELFF
J: TRBJ2-3; D: -; size: -; V: TRBV10-3; DNA: TGTGCCACCACAGGGACCCCCACAGATACGCAGTATTTT; CDR3: CATTGTPTDTQYF
J: TRBJ2-1; D: -; size: -; V: TRBV7-9; DNA: TGTGCCAGCAGCTTAAGAAGCAGCATGACCTCAAACAATGAGCAGTTCTTC; CDR3: CASSLRSSMTSNNEQFF
J: TRBJ2-7; D: TRBD1; size: few; V: TRBV7-6; DNA: TGTGCCAGCAGCTTAGGACAGGGTTACTCCTACGAGCAGTACTTC; CDR3: CASSLGQGYSYEQYF
J: TRBJ2-5; D: TRBD1; size: few; V: TRBV2; DNA: TGTGCCAGCAGCGGGGACAGGGAGGAGACCCAGTACTTC; CDR3: CASSGDREETQYF
J: TRBJ1-1; D: -; size: few; V: TRBV3-1; DNA: TGTGCCAGCAGCCAGAACGGGGGGGAAGCTTTCTTT; CDR3: CASSQNGGEAFF
J: TRBJ2-7; D: -; size: many; V: TRBV4-1; DNA: TGCGCCAGCAGCCAATTTAGGGGGAGTGGCAACGAGCAGTACTTC; CDR3: CASSQFRGSGNEQYF
J: TRBJ1-5; D: TRBD1; size: -; V: TRBV7-2; DNA: TGTGCCAGCAGCATCGACAGGGAGGTACAGCCCCAGCATTTT; CDR3: CASSIDREVQPQHF
J: TRBJ1-1; D: TRBD1; size: few; V: TRBV28; DNA: TGTGCCAGCAGTAGGACAGGCTTGAAAGGTGAAGCTTTCTTT; CDR3: CASSRTGLKGEAFF
J: TRBJ2-3; D: -; size: medium-sized; V: TRBV10-3; DNA: TGTGCCATCAGTCCAACCACAGATACGCAGTATTTT; CDR3: CAISPTTDTQYF
J: TRBJ1-4; D: -; size: -; V: TRBV4-3; DNA: TGCGCCAGCAGTACAGGGTTCTCAGGTGAAAAACTGTTTTTT; CDR3: CASSTGFSGEKLFF
J: TRBJ2-5; D: TRBD1; size: few; V: TRBV29-1; DNA: TGCAGCGTGGAGGGACAGGGAAAAGAGACCCAGTACTTC; CDR3: CSVEGQGKETQYF
J: TRBJ2-1; D: -; size: -; V: TRBV27; DNA: TGTGCCAGCAGTTTATCGAGAGGGTTTTTGCTCAATGAGCAGTTCTTC; CDR3: CASSLSRGFLLNEQFF
J: TRBJ2-3; D: -; size: -; V: TRBV5-1; DNA: TGCGCCAGCAGCTTGGCGACCCAAGATACGCAGTATTTT; CDR3: CASSLATQDTQYF
J: TRBJ2-1; D: -; size: -; V: TRBV5-4; DNA: TGTGCCAGCAGCTTGGCAGGGGCCGGCGGCGAGCGGTTCTTC; CDR3: CASSLAGAGGERFF
J: TRBJ2-5; D: -; size: -; V: TRBV20-1; DNA: TGCAGTGCTACTCGGCCCTTATTACAAGAGACCCAGTACTTC; CDR3: CSATRPLLQETQYF
J: TRBJ1-4; D: TRBD1; size: many; V: TRBV20-1; DNA: TGCAGTGCTCCTACAGGGGTTTCTAATGAAAAACTGTTTTTT; CDR3: CSAPTGVSNEKLFF
J: TRBJ2-1; D: -; size: few; V: TRBV28; DNA: TGTGCCAGCAGTAGGGACTCGAACAATGAGCAGTTCTTC; CDR3: CASSRDSNNEQFF
J: TRBJ2-6; D: TRBD2; size: few; V: TRBV5-1; DNA: TGCGCCAGCAGACAACAAGCGGGGGCTTCTGGGGCCAACGTCCTGACTTTC; CDR3: CASRQQAGASGANVLTF
J: TRBJ2-7; D: TRBD2; size: -; V: TRBV6-2/TRBV6-3; DNA: TGTGCCAGCAGCACGACTAGCGGTCGTCCCGAGCAGTACTTC; CDR3: CASSTTSGRPEQYF
J: TRBJ2-3; D: -; size: -; V: TRBV6-1; DNA: TGTGCCAGCAACACCCCCGGGGGAACTAGCACAGATACGCAGTATTTT; CDR3: CASNTPGGTSTDTQYF
J: TRBJ2-2; D: -; size: few; V: TRBV6-2/TRBV6-3; DNA: TGTGCCAGCAGTTACGTTAGCACCGGGGAGCTGTTTTTT; CDR3: CASSYVSTGELFF
J: TRBJ1-1; D: -; size: -; V: TRBV5-1; DNA: TGCGCCAGCAGCCCAGCAGGGTTTACTGAAGCTTTCTTT; CDR3: CASSPAGFTEAFF
J: TRBJ2-6; D: -; size: -; V: TRBV14; DNA: TGTGCCAGCAGCCAAACGAGGTCTGGGGCCAACGTCCTGACTTTC; CDR3: CASSQTRSGANVLTF
J: TRBJ2-3; D: -; size: -; V: TRBV11-3; DNA: TGTGCCAGCAGCTTGAACGCAGGCACAGATACGCAGTATTTT; CDR3: CASSLNAGTDTQYF
J: TRBJ2-3; D: TRBD1; size: few; V: TRBV5-1; DNA: TGCGCCAGCAGCTTATATCAACAGGGGGCACCTCGGCTAGATACGCAGTATTTT; CDR3: CASSLYQQGAPRLDTQYF
J: TRBJ2-2; D: TRBD2; size: few; V: TRBV6-1; DNA: TGTGCCAGCATGGGCAGAGCGGGAGGGTCGACCGGGGAGCTGTTTTTT; CDR3: CASMGRAGGSTGELFF